Shown below are 22 T cell receptor beta chains from a single sample sequenced in a study of CD8+ T cells in alopecia areata. RNA, once extracted, was reverse transcribed into cDNA for use as the sequencing template. This table comes from immunoSEQ multiplex PCR, and its TCRdb copy is limited to in-frame clones, with some not included. The sample carries 120,000 or so clones, over 60% recorded once. Indicated treatment: oral pan-JAK inhibitor, 5-10 mg twice daily. Specimen: CD4+ T cells sorted from blood, collected at week 4, from a patient treated with tofacitinib. These receptors originate from a human donor with alopecia areata.

This clone was detected only a few times. This chain connects TRBV11-2 to TRBJ1-1; D unclear. Trimming left V 6 bases short and J 4 bases short, with 9 bases between. Looked up from germline, CDR1 is SGHAT and CDR2 is FQNNGV. The CDR3 contains 12 residues. CDR3 nucleotides: TGTGCCAGCAGAGAGGTTCCCACTGAAGCTTTCTTT. Its protein is CASREVPTEAFF.

The CDR3 nucleotides are TGTGCCAGCAGCCCCGATCCCAGAGTCGATACGCAGTATTTT. Its translation is CASSPDPRVDTQYF. The chain has TRBV7-2 and TRBJ2-3, with D unresolved. This CDR3 comprises 14 residues. Germline CDR1 SGHTA, CDR2 FQGNSA. V was clipped by 5 bases and J by 6 bases, with 15 bases between them.

The rearrangement uses TRBV4-3 and TRBJ1-2, with a weak D call TRBD1 (5 bases). The CDR3 loop spans 15 amino acids. Germline CDR1 reads LGHNA; CDR2 reads YSLEER. The ends were cut back, 0 bases at V and 4 bases at J, with 12 bases in the middle. The CDR3 DNA reads TGCGCCAGCAGCCAAGATTTTACAGGTCTCTATGGCTACACCTTC. It yields the protein CASSQDFTGLYGYTF.

The chain uses TRBV5-6 and TRBJ1-2; the D gene is possibly TRBD1 (5 bases). Trimming removed 5 bases from V and 7 bases from J, with 18 bases in between. The germline V gene encodes CDR1 SGHDT and CDR2 YYEEEE. CDR3 length: 14 amino acids. CDR3 protein: CASRGAGSVRGYTF. CDR3 in DNA: TGTGCCAGCAGGGGAGCAGGGTCGGTTCGTGGCTACACCTTC.

This clone turned up a few times. The chain recombines TRBV10-3 with TRBJ2-2; tentative D call: TRBD2 (5 bases). V lost 7 bases and J 7 bases, leaving 7 bases between the germline ends. This CDR3 is built from 11 residues. Germline V gives CDR1 ENHRY, CDR2 SYGVKD. CDR3 coding DNA: TGTGCCATCACCGGAGGCGGGGAGCTGTTTTTT. Protein sequence: CAITGGGELFF.

This clone was counted between two and nine times. The V gene is TRBV4-1, the J gene TRBJ2-2; tentatively, D is TRBD1 or TRBD2 (6 bases each). The CDR3 runs to 16 residues. The ends were cut back, 8 bases at V and 6 bases at J, with 22 bases in the middle. Germline V gene sequence: CDR1 MGHRA, CDR2 YSYEKL. CDR3 loop: CASRPPGAARAGELFF. The CDR3 DNA reads TGCGCCAGCCGACCTCCGGGGGCAGCAAGGGCCGGGGAGCTGTTTTTT.

The chain links TRBV29-1 to TRBJ2-5; D may be TRBD1 (5 bases). The CDR3 spans 14 residues. V was pared by 0 bases and J by 1 base, with 9 bases between. Germline V gene sequence: CDR1 SQVTM, CDR2 ANQGSEA. The CDR3 bases are TGCAGCGTTGAAGAAGGACAAGGCCAAGAGACCCAGTACTTC. Amino acid sequence: CSVEEGQGQETQYF.

The chain uses TRBV29-1 and TRBJ1-1; D gene uncertain. The CDR3 totals 12 residues. Germline lookup yields CDR1 SQVTM and CDR2 ANQGSEA. CDR3 sequence (DNA): TGCAGTGAGGTTACAATGAACACTGAAGCTTTCTTT. Translation gives CSEVTMNTEAFF. The entire variable domain, with the rest obtained from reference TRBV29-1 and TRBJ1-1, is as follows: SAVISQKPSRDICQRGTSLTIQCQVDSQVTMMFWYRQQPGQSLTLIATANQGSEATYESGFVIDKFPISRPNLTFSTLTVSNMSPEDSSIYLCSEVTMNTEAFFGQGTRLTVV.

The chain joins TRBV4-1 to TRBJ2-5; 9 bases agree with TRBD2. Per the germline V gene, CDR1 is MGHRA and CDR2 is YSYEKL. Unmatched junction bases numbered 7, after V lost 0 bases and J lost 5 bases. The CDR3 spans 16 residues. The CDR3 reads CASSQDRLAGTETQYF. The CDR3 DNA is TGCGCCAGCAGCCAAGATAGGCTAGCGGGAACGGAGACCCAGTACTTC.

This chain joins TRBV30 and TRBJ1-5, with D possibly TRBD1 on 6 matching bases. The V end was cut by 0 bases, the J end by 3 bases, with 9 bases between. The CDR3 loop spans 14 amino acids. CDR1 and CDR2 (germline): GTSNPN, SVGIG (reference sequence). The CDR3 loop is CAWSVRGNNQPQHF. The CDR3 DNA sequence: TGTGCCTGGAGTGTAAGGGGGAACAATCAGCCCCAGCATTTT.

The gene calls are TRBV2 and TRBJ2-3; no firm D call. V gave up 1 base and J gave up 2 bases, with 4 bases separating them. This CDR3 is built from 13 residues. Germline CDR1 SNHLY, CDR2 FYNNEI. CDR3 region: CASSEGTTDTQYF. The CDR3 DNA is TGTGCCAGCAGTGAAGGGACCACAGATACGCAGTATTTT.

The CDR3 here is CASSLADGDTQYF. CDR3 coding DNA: TGTGCCAGCAGCTTGGCCGATGGGGATACGCAGTATTTT. The chain links TRBV5-4 to TRBJ2-3, with no clear D. Trimming stripped 0 bases from V and 6 bases from J, with 8 bases between. Germline lookup yields CDR1 SGHNT and CDR2 YYREEE (reference sequence). The CDR3 totals 13 residues.

This rearrangement joins TRBV28 to TRBJ1-4; D remains unclear. Trimming stripped 3 bases from V and 13 bases from J, with 9 bases between. The CDR3 consists of 11 residues. CDR1 MDHEN and CDR2 SYDVKM come from the germline V gene. The CDR3 coding sequence is TGTGCCAGCAGTTTTCGGGGTATACTGTTTTTT. Amino acid sequence: CASSFRGILFF.

This clone was observed a few times. This chain joins TRBV29-1 and TRBJ2-5; 11 bases match TRBD2. Unmatched junction bases numbered 12, after V lost 4 bases and J lost 5 bases. The length of the CDR3 is 16 residues. The germline V gene encodes CDR1 SQVTM and CDR2 ANQGSEA. DNA of the CDR3: TGCAGCGTTGTCGTTGGACTAGCGGGCCGTCCGGAGACCCAGTACTTC. Protein sequence: CSVVVGLAGRPETQYF. Full variable domain (remainder filled in from reference TRBV29-1 and TRBJ2-5): SAVISQKPSRDICQRGTSLTIQCQVDSQVTMMFWYRQQPGQSLTLIATANQGSEATYESGFVIDKFPISRPNLTFSTLTVSNMSPEDSSIYLCSVVVGLAGRPETQYFGPGTRLLVL.

The gene calls are TRBV28 and TRBJ2-5; 8 nucleotides match TRBD2. V shed 4 bases and J 5 bases; nucleotides not matched to a gene: 12. The CDR3 loop spans 16 amino acids. Germline V gene lookup returns CDR1 MDHEN and CDR2 SYDVKM. The CDR3, as DNA: TGTGCCAGCAGTTCCGTGGGACTAGGGATAGCGGAGACCCAGTACTTC. Translating gives CASSSVGLGIAETQYF.

This rearrangement joins TRBV29-1 to TRBJ2-3, with D tentatively TRBD1 (6 bases). V was trimmed by 5 bases and J by 4 bases, leaving 16 bases between them. Per the germline V gene, CDR1 is SQVTM and CDR2 is ANQGSEA. This CDR3 has 14 residues. The chain's CDR3 is CSVSVGRGADTQYF. CDR3 nucleotides: TGCAGCGTTTCGGTCGGCAGGGGCGCAGATACGCAGTATTTT.

This rearrangement joins TRBV4-3 to TRBJ2-3; 10 bases match TRBD2. Unmatched junction bases numbered 4, after V lost 1 base and J lost 6 bases. This CDR3 contains 15 residues. The germline V gene encodes CDR1 LGHNA and CDR2 YSLEER. The CDR3 loop is CASSQGAGGGDTQYF. The CDR3 coding sequence is TGCGCCAGCAGCCAAGGAGCGGGAGGGGGCGATACGCAGTATTTT.

The chain is built from TRBV9 and TRBJ1-1, with TRBD1 as a possible D gene (5 bases). CDR3 length equals 13 residues. Looked up from germline, CDR1 is SGDLS and CDR2 is YYNGEE. The V gene lost 0 bases and the J gene lost 8 bases, with 11 bases spanning the gap. The CDR3 region has the DNA TGTGCCAGCAGCGTAGATTCGGGGGAAGAAGCTTTCTTT. Its protein is CASSVDSGEEAFF.

The chain is built from TRBV5-1 and TRBJ2-3; D might be TRBD1 or TRBD2, each matching 5 bases. The V gene lost 0 bases and the J gene lost 1 base, with 12 bases spanning the gap. CDR3 length equals 16 residues. CDR1 and CDR2 (germline): SGHRS, YFSETQ. This CDR3 is CASSLAGAAGTDTQYF. In nucleotides, the CDR3 is TGCGCCAGCAGCTTGGCCGGGGCCGCTGGCACAGATACGCAGTATTTT. Looking up the rest from reference TRBV5-1 and TRBJ2-3 gives the full variable domain: KAGVTQTPRYLIKTRGQQVTLSCSPISGHRSVSWYQQTPGQGLQFLFEYFSETQRNKGNFPGRFSGRQFSNSRSEMNVSTLELGDSALYLCASSLAGAAGTDTQYFGPGTRLTVL.

V is TRBV4-3 and J is TRBJ1-2; 7 bases match TRBD1. Germline V gene data show CDR1 as LGHNA and CDR2 as YSLEER. Germline trimming cut 4 bases from V and 10 bases from J; bases unmatched to any gene: 9. This CDR3 is built from 13 residues. The CDR3: CASSLLGTAIYTF. CDR3 DNA sequence: TGCGCCAGCAGCCTACTAGGGACAGCAATCTACACCTTC.

The chain uses TRBV7-9 and TRBJ2-3; TRBD2 agrees at 9 bases. CDR3 length: 16 residues. The V gene's germline CDR1 is SEHNR and CDR2 FQNEAQ (reference sequence). The J segment lost 5 bases and the V segment lost 1 base, leaving 7 bases of the junction unmatched. The CDR3 DNA follows: TGTGCCAGCAGCTTAGGGGGACTAGCATCGGGAGATACGCAGTATTTT. Amino acids: CASSLGGLASGDTQYF.

This clone was counted a few times. The chain carries TRBV25-1 and TRBJ2-5; TRBD2 aligns across 7 bases. This CDR3 region has 16 residues. Germline V CDR1 and CDR2: MGHDK, SYGVNS. With 2 bases clipped from V and 1 base from J, the junction kept 7 bases outside the gene matches. Here the CDR3 DNA reads TGTGCCAGCAGTGAAAGGAAAGCGGGGCCCCAAGAGACCCAGTACTTC. It yields the protein CASSERKAGPQETQYF.